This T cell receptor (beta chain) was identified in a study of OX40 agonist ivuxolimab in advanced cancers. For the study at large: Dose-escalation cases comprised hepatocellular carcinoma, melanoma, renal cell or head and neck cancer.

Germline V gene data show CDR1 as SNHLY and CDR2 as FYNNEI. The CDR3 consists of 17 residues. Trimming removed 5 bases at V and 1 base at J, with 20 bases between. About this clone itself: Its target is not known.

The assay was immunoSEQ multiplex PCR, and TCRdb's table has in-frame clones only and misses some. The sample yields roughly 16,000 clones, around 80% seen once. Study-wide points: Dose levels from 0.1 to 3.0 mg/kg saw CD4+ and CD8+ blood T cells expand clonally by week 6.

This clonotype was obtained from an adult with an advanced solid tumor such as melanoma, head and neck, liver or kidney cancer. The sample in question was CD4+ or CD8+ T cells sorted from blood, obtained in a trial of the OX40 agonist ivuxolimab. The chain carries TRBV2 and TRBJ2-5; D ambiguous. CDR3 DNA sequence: TGTGCCAGCAGTCCCTTAGGTTCGTCGATGACCCAAGAGACCCAGTACTTC. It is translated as CASSPLGSSMTQETQYF.